The rows below give T cell receptor beta chains drawn from one sample of a study of cytomegalovirus exposure and HLA in healthy donors. The repertoire was sequenced with immunoSEQ multiplex PCR; TCRdb's copy has only in-frame clones and lacks some. This sample contains about 210,000 clones. Sequenced material: PBMCs. These receptors all come from a woman in her twenties or thirties in good health and CMV-seropositive. Both conserved end residues are part of each CDR3. D genes are given only for firm matches.

CDR3aa | CDR3nt | j_gene | d_gene | v_gene
CASSDPGRSTEAFF | TGTGCCAGCAGTGACCCCGGGAGGAGCACTGAAGCTTTCTTT | TRBJ1-1 | . | TRBV6-4
CASSLFGRDPFEAFF | TGTGCCAGCAGTTTATTCGGGAGGGACCCCTTTGAAGCTTTCTTT | TRBJ1-1 | . | TRBV28
CASSLSGYNQPQHF | TGTGCCAGCAGCTTGTCGGGGTACAATCAGCCCCAGCATTTT | TRBJ1-5 | . | TRBV7-2
CASSGQRVFPYEQYF | TGTGCCAGCAGTGGCCAGAGGGTGTTCCCCTACGAGCAGTACTTC | TRBJ2-7 | . | TRBV6-1
CASSPLSGTRTEAFF | TGTGCCAGCAGCCCTCTCAGCGGTACGCGGACTGAAGCTTTCTTT | TRBJ1-1 | . | TRBV5-8
CATLGGVYEQYF | TGTGCCACCCTCGGGGGGGTCTACGAGCAGTACTTC | TRBJ2-7 | TRBD2 | TRBV28
CASSFDLDSYEQYF | TGCGCCAGCAGTTTCGATTTGGACAGCTACGAGCAGTACTTC | TRBJ2-7 | . | TRBV5-1
CASSQVAATYEQYF | TGTGCCAGCAGTCAGGTCGCCGCCACCTACGAGCAGTACTTC | TRBJ2-7 | . | TRBV27
CASSWAGGSYGYTF | TGTGCCAGCAGCTGGGCCGGGGGTTCGTATGGCTACACCTTC | TRBJ1-2 | . | TRBV7-9
CASSLRKQGSRDGYTF | TGTGCCAGCAGCTTAAGAAAGCAGGGGTCGAGGGATGGCTACACCTTC | TRBJ1-2 | . | TRBV7-9